One T cell receptor (beta chain) is described in this entry. This clonotype was seen many times. No antigen is known for it. Qualities for individual bases were not recorded, and no much larger clone is one base off. These data are taken from a study of T cells after yellow fever vaccination (dated by TCRdb to the late 2010s). The study in broad terms: The SMART-Seq v4 Ultra Low Input RNA kit was used to prepare libraries from fractions with low cell numbers. To follow T-cell clones before and after both primary and booster YFV17D yellow fever vaccination, bulk TCR alpha and beta repertoires underwent longitudinal sequencing. Two healthy male donors, one aged 18 to 30 and one aged 30 to 40 years, made up the cohort. Blood samples were taken at several timepoints before and after primary and secondary immunization, and bulk PBMC replicates and cell subsets were isolated.

Results the study describes overall, beyond this receptor: The secondary T-cell response was weaker than the primary response but faster, peaking on day 5 instead of day 15. A small share of clonotypes was detected in both CD4 and CD8 compartments, with the overlap likely arising from convergent recombination. Because abundant contaminating clonotypes from the bulk population could be contained in FACS-sorted repertoires, computational filtering was required. Most clones expanded after primary vaccination (approximately 96% of CD4 and 80% to 90% of CD8) were re-detected after the booster, suggesting that broad memory maintenance occurred. The study included only a couple of donors, which limits how far the findings can be generalized.

In the paper's terms, the treatment or condition label means: live attenuated yellow fever vaccine strain. A standard Ficoll-Paque protocol was used to isolate PBMCs from peripheral blood. CD4 and CD8 T-cell fractions were isolated with Dynabeads CD4 and CD8 positive selection kits. RNA was extracted with TriZol from bulk PBMCs, CD4 and CD8 fractions, and dextramer-positive and dextramer-negative fractions. TCR cDNA was made using 5'RACE template switching, a step that added a universal primer site and unique molecular identifiers. Priming for cDNA synthesis came from both the TCR alpha and TCR beta constant segments. Libraries were amplified in two PCR steps, with sample barcodes and sequencing adapters added in the second step. Sequencing of libraries was done on Illumina HiSeq 2500 (2x100 bp) or NovaSeq (2x150 bp). The source study handled its data this way. Reads were demultiplexed and collapsed into UMI consensus sequences with MIGEC, and V(D)J alignment was performed with MiXCR. Using edgeR on replicate PBMC samples, clonotypes were called vaccine-responding if FDR was below 0.01 and the log2 fold change was above 5 up to day 15. Each bulk clonotype received a CD4 or CD8 identity based on whether the sequenced CD4 or CD8 repertoire contained that clonotype at higher abundance. In-frame beta chains were kept once TCRdb had trimmed the public reads at Q25 with fastp and called clones with MiXCR. All rows with the same CDR3 protein become a single entry with the most common DNA and genes. The V and J calls come from TCRdb's annotation, not from the publication. The sample table lists 120,000 to 150,000 distinct CDR3 sequences, approximately 7.7% of them with a count of one. The ten largest clones capture approximately 0.78% of the sample.

Germline trimming: 6 bases from V, 6 bases from J; junction bases outside gene matches: 6. Looking up the germline V gene (reference sequence) yields CDR1 LGHDT and CDR2 YNNKEL. Counted from cysteine to phenylalanine, this CDR3 has 13 amino acids. Just CDR3 DNA is preserved here, 39 bases in frame from base 1. The sample was CD4+ T cells sorted from PBMCs, taken 5 days after the yellow fever booster vaccination. This TCR was sampled from a man aged 30 to 45 who received the YFV17D yellow fever vaccine. The sequence links TRBV3-1 to TRBJ2-7; 9 middle bases align to TRBD2. The CDR3 is CASRLAGRPEQYF. The DNA sequence reads TGTGCCAGCAGACTAGCGGGCAGACCCGAGCAGTACTTC.